This T cell receptor (beta chain) emerged from a study of vaccination and CD4 T cells after COVID-19. Across the whole study: Post-vaccine sample collection happened at a median of approximately 10 weeks after dose two, ranging 14 to 241. Study outcomes and limitations: There was no significant change from 21 to 38 median reactive clonotypes.

This clonotype was seen only a few times. Its target is unknown. CD4+ T cells that had been cultured provided DNA sequenced with the Oncomine TCR Beta short-read assay. TCRdb independently ran MiXCR on the PCR reads; one entry per CDR3 protein. The data contain over 6,500 distinct CDR3 sequences, roughly 51% of them seen just once; the ten biggest clones take up around 42%. CDR3 length equals 18 residues. The germline V and J ends were trimmed by 4 bases and 6 bases, with 25 bases remaining between them. CDR1 and CDR2 (germline): LNHDA, SQIVND (reference sequence). The treatment is: approximately nine-day PBMC culture with coronavirus spike peptide pools or control peptides (ViraFEST assay). Gathered ahead of the COVID-19 pandemic (2011-2018) were the CD4+ T cells of the unexposed donor. The ViraFEST method relied on peptide pools to expand antigen-specific T cells, followed by TCR sequencing.

The chain is built from TRBV19 and TRBJ1-5; a possible D gene is TRBD1 (5 bases). This receptor was taken from a human donor in good health. The sample consisted of CD4+ T cells from blood, cultured in vitro. The CDR3 nucleotides read TGTGCCAGTAGTAGTTGGTCCGCGGGTAAGGGGCCGGTTCAGCCCCAGCATTTT. Its protein is CASSSWSAGKGPVQPQHF.